This T cell receptor beta chain was retrieved from a study of blood T cell repertoires in COVID-19. Study summary: Spain, Italy and the United States supplied samples that represented acute and convalescent COVID-19. Nucleic acid was either cDNA or gDNA, and it came from T cells, B-cell-depleted T cells, or PBMCs.

In this sample, this clone turned up a few times. Authors' data handling: Nucleated cell number was recorded as an estimate derived from reference gene primer amplification. TCRdb's copy holds only in-frame clones and misses some; the assay was immunoSEQ multiplex PCR. The V and J calls and the clone size are those of that table, but D and trimming were determined from the DNA. This table has fewer than 85,000 clones, about four fifths appearing once. Sequencing was done on a sample of peripheral blood. This clonotype originated in a woman aged 80 or over with active or convalescent COVID-19.

Written as DNA, the CDR3 is TGTGCCAGCAGCTACCGAACAGGGGACACCGGGGAGCTGTTTTTT. It encodes CASSYRTGDTGELFF. The chain recombines TRBV2 with TRBJ2-2; 7 positions match TRBD1. Germline V lookup: CDR1 SNHLY, CDR2 FYNNEI. V gave up 6 bases and J gave up 3 bases; unmatched junction bases: 7. The CDR3 sequence is 15 residues long.